These 30 T cell receptor beta chains were all obtained from the same sample, sequenced in a study of blood T cells in healthy people across ages. A second about 7 to 11 cycle PCR used barcoded and J-beta primers. TCRdb reanalysed the 5' RACE reads using MiXCR and keeps one entry per CDR3 protein. The data contain 1.8 million or so distinct CDR3 sequences, about 39% of them singletons. The sample consisted of blood. The receptors originated from a human donor in good health.

The J gene is TRBJ1-1, the V gene TRBV30; D is perhaps TRBD1 (6 bases). The CDR3 totals 14 residues. Germline CDR1 reads GTSNPN; CDR2 reads SVGIG (reference sequence). The V end lost 2 bases, the J end lost 5 bases, and 15 bases lay between the germline ends. CDR3: CAWSFPGGWTEAFF. In nucleotides, the CDR3 is TGTGCCTGGAGTTTTCCCGGGGGCTGGACTGAAGCTTTCTTT.

This clonotype was seen more than once but under ten times. The chain recombines TRBV12-3 or TRBV12-4 with TRBJ2-5, with D perhaps TRBD1 (5 bases). The J call could be wrong; TRBJ2-7 is a better fit for the DNA end. The CDR3 contains 13 residues. Here the CDR3 DNA reads TGTGCCAGCAGTTTGGGCAGGGTGGACGAGCAGTACTTC. Amino acids: CASSLGRVDEQYF.

This chain joins TRBV7-2 and TRBJ2-1; maybe TRBD2 (5 bases). V dropped 5 bases and J dropped 9 bases, with 23 bases sitting between them. Per the germline V gene, CDR1 is SGHTA and CDR2 is FQGNSA. The CDR3 has 16 amino acids. The CDR3 reads CASSPAGQQAMAEQFF. The CDR3, as DNA: TGTGCCAGCAGCCCGGCGGGCCAGCAAGCAATGGCTGAGCAGTTCTTC.

The genes are TRBV10-3 and TRBJ1-6, with 8 bases matching TRBD1. Germline V gene data show CDR1 as ENHRY and CDR2 as SYGVKD. V was clipped by 0 bases and J by 8 bases; unmatched bases: 3. The CDR3 totals 15 residues. The CDR3 coding sequence is TGTGCCATCAGTGAGTCGGGGACAGGAGATTCACCCCTCCACTTT. It is translated as CAISESGTGDSPLHF.

Worth noting for this clonotype: The junction does not match germline at one end; this may be a read error. V gene TRBV10-3 combines with J gene TRBJ1-2, with 7 positions matching TRBD1. Germline V gives CDR1 ENHRY, CDR2 SYGVKD. CDR3 length: 14 residues. In DNA, the CDR3 is TGTGCCACCAGTGATAGGGGGCGTCGCTATGGCTACACCTTC. Protein product: CATSDRGRRYGYTF.

This clonotype came up once. The CDR3 DNA is TGTGCCAGCGGTTTACAGTCCTCGACGTCTTACAGCTTGAACACTGAAGCTTTCTTT. Translated, it gives CASGLQSSTSYSLNTEAFF. The gene calls are TRBV7-2 and TRBJ1-1; D not certain. The CDR3 consists of 19 residues. The germline CDR1 and CDR2 sequences are SGHTA and FQGNSA. V gave up 8 bases and J gave up 0 bases, with 28 bases separating them. Looking up the rest from reference TRBV7-2 and TRBJ1-1 gives the full variable domain: GAGVSQSPSNKVTEKGKDVELRCDPISGHTALYWYRQSLGQGLEFLIYFQGNSAPDKSGLPSDRFSAERTGGSVSTLTIQRTQQEDSAVYLCASGLQSSTSYSLNTEAFFGQGTRLTVV.

As regards this clonotype: A much larger clone lies a single base off, so this may be a read error. The chain joins TRBV29-1 to TRBJ2-6; D might be TRBD1 (5 bases). CDR1 and CDR2 (germline): SQVTM, ANQGSEA. This CDR3 has 15 residues. The CDR3 is CSVASGYSGANILTF. As DNA, the CDR3 is TGCAGCGTTGCATCAGGCTACTCTGGGGCCAACATCCTGACTTTC. Based on the CDR3 plus reference TRBV29-1 and TRBJ2-6, the full variable domain is SAVISQKPSRDICQRGTSLTIQCQVDSQVTMMFWYRQQPGQSLTLIATANQGSEATYESGFVIDKFPISRPNLTFSTLTVSNMSPEDSSIYLCSVASGYSGANILTFGAGSRLTVL.

The V call is TRBV20-1, the J call TRBJ1-2, with 9 bases matching TRBD1. V lost 5 bases and J lost 5; bases outside the gene matches: 9. Germline V gene sequence: CDR1 DFQATT, CDR2 SNEGSKA (reference sequence). The CDR3 spans 14 residues. The DNA of the CDR3 is TGCAGTGCTCTTACAGGGGGCCCTCGGTATGGCTACACCTTC. Its protein is CSALTGGPRYGYTF.

The V gene is TRBV20-1, the J gene TRBJ1-6; D unclear. The CDR3 is 10 amino acids. CDR1 is DFQATT and CDR2 is SNEGSKA in the germline V gene (reference sequence). V lost 6 bases, J lost 14 bases, and 11 bases lay in between. In DNA form, the CDR3 reads TGCAGTGCCGCTACATGGGCCCTCCACTTT. Protein product: CSAATWALHF.

This clonotype was counted between two and nine times. The genes are TRBV7-9 and TRBJ1-1; D gene unclear. Germline loops: CDR1 SEHNR, CDR2 FQNEAQ (reference sequence). The CDR3 consists of 14 residues. The germline V and J ends were trimmed by 2 bases and 3 bases, with 10 bases remaining between them. This chain's CDR3 is CASSLHGSDTEAFF. The CDR3 coding sequence is TGTGCCAGCAGCTTACATGGAAGCGACACTGAAGCTTTCTTT.

V gene TRBV29-1 combines with J gene TRBJ2-1; the D gene is possibly TRBD1 (6 bases). The length of the CDR3 is 13 residues. V dropped 2 bases and J dropped 6 bases, with 11 bases sitting between them. The germline V gene encodes CDR1 SQVTM and CDR2 ANQGSEA. DNA of the CDR3: TGCAGCGTTGAATGGGGGCACCGCAATGAGCAGTTCTTC. This gives the protein CSVEWGHRNEQFF.

This chain connects TRBV15 to TRBJ1-1; D gene uncertain. Trimming took off 5 bases at V and 1 base at J, with 8 bases between the two ends. The CDR3 spans 13 residues. Germline V gene lookup returns CDR1 LNHNV and CDR2 YYDKDF (reference sequence). In nucleotides, the CDR3 is TGTGCCACCAGCGTGGTGGAGAACACTGAAGCTTTCTTT. It is translated as CATSVVENTEAFF.

The chain employs TRBV10-3 and TRBJ1-1; possibly TRBD1 for D (6 bases). V lost 11 bases and J 4 bases, leaving 14 bases between the germline ends. This CDR3 is 12 amino acids long. In germline, CDR1 is ENHRY, CDR2 SYGVKD. CDR3 DNA: TGTGCCTCCAAGAAAGGGGGCACTGAAGCTTTCTTT. Protein sequence: CASKKGGTEAFF.

This clonotype has a single count. As DNA, the CDR3 is TGTGCCAGCAGTTTAAGCTCTTTGATTAGCCAAAACATTCAGTACTTC. Translating it yields CASSLSSLISQNIQYF. The chain employs TRBV28 and TRBJ2-4; D unclear. Deletions cut 2 bases from V and 5 bases from J, with 16 bases between. The CDR3 consists of 16 residues. Germline V gene data show CDR1 as MDHEN and CDR2 as SYDVKM.

This clonotype came up many times. This rearrangement joins TRBV4-3 to TRBJ2-5; D uncertain. CDR1 and CDR2 (germline): LGHNA, YSLEER. With 4 bases removed from V and 1 base from J, the gap between germline ends came to 7 bases. This CDR3 contains 13 residues. CDR3 sequence (DNA): TGCGCCAGCAGCCCCGGACCCCAAGAGACCCAGTACTTC. Translating gives CASSPGPQETQYF.

The sample holds a few counts of this clonotype. The CDR3 DNA reads TGCGCCAGCAGCGCCTACGGGGCGGCGTCTTACGAGCAGTACTTC. The encoded protein is CASSAYGAASYEQYF. The chain is built from TRBV4-1 and TRBJ2-7, with D possibly called TRBD1 or TRBD2 (5 bases each). CDR1 is MGHRA, CDR2 YSYEKL, per germline. The length of the CDR3 is 15 residues. V gave up 5 bases and J gave up 4 bases, with 18 bases separating them.

There are many counts of this clonotype. The V gene is TRBV4-3, the J gene TRBJ2-5; D ambiguous. Trimming left V 4 bases short and J 1 base short, with 7 bases between. The CDR3 loop spans 13 amino acids. Germline V gene data show CDR1 as LGHNA and CDR2 as YSLEER. CDR3 amino acids: CASSRQIQETQYF. CDR3 DNA sequence: TGCGCCAGCAGCCGTCAAATCCAAGAGACCCAGTACTTC.

A few counts support this clonotype. The chain combines TRBV15 with TRBJ2-4, with TRBD1 matching 8 bases. The CDR3 has 18 amino acids. V trimming: 2 bases; J trimming: 1 base; junction bases outside the gene matches: 10. Germline V lookup: CDR1 LNHNV, CDR2 YYDKDF (reference sequence). CDR3 nucleotide sequence: TGTGCCACCAGCAGATCCTCCGGGACAGGCTACGCCAAAAACATTCAGTACTTC. This gives the protein CATSRSSGTGYAKNIQYF.

This clonotype has more than one count but fewer than ten. V gene TRBV2 combines with J gene TRBJ2-3; D is unresolved. CDR1 is SNHLY, CDR2 FYNNEI, per germline. This CDR3 is built from 11 residues. The V gene lost 8 bases and the J gene lost 3 bases, with 6 bases spanning the gap. CDR3 sequence (DNA): TGTGCCAGCGAGACTACAGATACGCAGTATTTT. Protein product: CASETTDTQYF.

This clonotype was seen a single time. The chain combines TRBV5-1 with TRBJ2-4; D not resolved. CDR1 is SGHRS and CDR2 is YFSETQ in the germline V gene. V lost 4 bases to trimming and J lost 13 bases, with 24 bases between them. The CDR3 sequence is 15 residues long. CDR3 region: CASSLSLSTYNEQYF. CDR3 sequence (DNA): TGCGCCAGCAGCCTTTCTTTATCCACATACAATGAGCAGTACTTC.

This rearrangement joins TRBV20-1 to TRBJ2-2, with a possible D match to TRBD2 (6 bases). This CDR3 is built from 13 residues. Trimming cost V 7 bases and J 16 bases, with 25 bases left between them. Germline CDR1 reads DFQATT; CDR2 reads SNEGSKA (reference sequence). The CDR3 region is CSVASVASGEWFF. As DNA, the CDR3 is TGCAGTGTTGCTAGCGTCGCGTCCGGGGAGTGGTTTTTT.

The chain joins TRBV7-2 to TRBJ2-5; maybe TRBD1 (5 bases). Germline CDR1 reads SGHTA; CDR2 reads FQGNSA. Trimming removed 5 bases at V and 11 bases at J, with 27 bases between. The CDR3 covers 16 residues. The DNA for the CDR3 is TGTGCCAGCAGCCTATTGCTGGGGAACCCTACAGGAGAGCAGTACTTC. This encodes CASSLLLGNPTGEQYF.

In this sample, this clonotype turned up a few times. A read error is likely, as this CDR3 ends without the conserved phenylalanine or tryptophan. The genes are TRBV12-3 or TRBV12-4 and TRBJ1-2; the D is unclear. The V gene lost 6 bases and the J gene lost 4 bases, with 6 bases spanning the gap. The CDR3 loop spans 11 amino acids. CDR3 sequence: CASSFFYGYTC. Here the CDR3 DNA reads TGTGCCAGCAGCTTCTTCTATGGCTACACCTGC.

The chain's CDR3 is CASSEWSGRFYEQYF. CDR3 nucleotide sequence: TGTGCCAGCAGTGAGTGGTCTGGGCGGTTCTACGAGCAGTACTTC. The chain couples TRBV2 to TRBJ2-7; no firm D call. This CDR3 region has 15 residues. Per the germline V gene, CDR1 is SNHLY and CDR2 is FYNNEI. Deletions cut 3 bases from V and 3 bases from J, with 15 bases between.

V is TRBV5-5 and J is TRBJ2-7; D uncertain. The CDR3 is 13 residues long. The V end was cut by 3 bases, the J end by 1 base, with 8 bases between. Germline CDR1 SGHKS, CDR2 YYEKEE (reference sequence). DNA of the CDR3: TGTGCCAGCAGCTCGATGGTATCCTACGAGCAGTACTTC. It is translated as CASSSMVSYEQYF.

The chain recombines TRBV12-3 or TRBV12-4 with TRBJ2-6; D remains unclear. V lost 5 bases, J lost 4 bases, and 6 bases lay in between. The CDR3 spans 13 residues. CDR3 loop: CASSRVGANVLTF. The CDR3 DNA reads TGTGCCAGCAGTAGAGTCGGGGCCAACGTCCTGACTTTC.

Ten or more counts support this clonotype. An end of the junction differs from the germline gene, which may be a read error. The V and J genes are TRBV5-1 and TRBJ2-3; 9 bases match TRBD2. Germline V gene lookup returns CDR1 SGHRS and CDR2 YFSETQ. The length of the CDR3 is 13 residues. The CDR3 is CASSGGSTDTQYF. DNA for the CDR3: TGTGCCAGCAGCGGGGGGAGCACAGATACGCAGTATTTT. The variable domain in full, completed from reference TRBV5-1 and TRBJ2-3, reads KAGVTQTPRYLIKTRGQQVTLSCSPISGHRSVSWYQQTPGQGLQFLFEYFSETQRNKGNFPGRFSGRQFSNSRSEMNVSTLELGDSALYLCASSGGSTDTQYFGPGTRLTVL.

The J gene is TRBJ2-1, the V gene TRBV29-1; unclear D gene. The CDR3 is 13 residues long. Trimming removed 5 bases at V and 10 bases at J, with 18 bases between. Germline CDR1 and CDR2: SQVTM and ANQGSEA. The CDR3 protein is CSVRQSETYEQFF. The CDR3 coding sequence is TGCAGCGTTAGGCAATCTGAAACCTACGAGCAGTTCTTC.

J is TRBJ2-4 and V is TRBV7-2; possible D gene TRBD1, 6 bases. The J call may be in error: the DNA end matches TRBJ2-7 better. The V gene's germline CDR1 is SGHTA and CDR2 FQGNSA. This CDR3 region has 13 residues. The CDR3 region is CASSLWAGDEQYF. In nucleotides, the CDR3 is TGTGCCAGCAGCTTATGGGCAGGGGACGAGCAGTACTTC.

The table lists this clonotype with a few counts. The rearrangement uses TRBV7-9 and TRBJ2-5; D not resolved. The CDR3 loop spans 13 amino acids. Germline values: CDR1 SEHNR, CDR2 FQNEAQ (reference sequence). V lost 5 bases and J lost 4, with 11 bases in between. CDR3 sequence: CASSAWTGETQYF. CDR3 DNA: TGTGCCAGCAGCGCATGGACGGGAGAGACCCAGTACTTC. Using reference TRBV7-9 and TRBJ2-5 for the parts outside the CDR3, the full variable domain is DTGVSQNPRHKITKRGQNVTFRCDPISEHNRLYWYRQTLGQGPEFLTYFQNEAQLEKSRLLSDRFSAERPKGSFSTLEIQRTEQGDSAMYLCASSAWTGETQYFGPGTRLLVL.